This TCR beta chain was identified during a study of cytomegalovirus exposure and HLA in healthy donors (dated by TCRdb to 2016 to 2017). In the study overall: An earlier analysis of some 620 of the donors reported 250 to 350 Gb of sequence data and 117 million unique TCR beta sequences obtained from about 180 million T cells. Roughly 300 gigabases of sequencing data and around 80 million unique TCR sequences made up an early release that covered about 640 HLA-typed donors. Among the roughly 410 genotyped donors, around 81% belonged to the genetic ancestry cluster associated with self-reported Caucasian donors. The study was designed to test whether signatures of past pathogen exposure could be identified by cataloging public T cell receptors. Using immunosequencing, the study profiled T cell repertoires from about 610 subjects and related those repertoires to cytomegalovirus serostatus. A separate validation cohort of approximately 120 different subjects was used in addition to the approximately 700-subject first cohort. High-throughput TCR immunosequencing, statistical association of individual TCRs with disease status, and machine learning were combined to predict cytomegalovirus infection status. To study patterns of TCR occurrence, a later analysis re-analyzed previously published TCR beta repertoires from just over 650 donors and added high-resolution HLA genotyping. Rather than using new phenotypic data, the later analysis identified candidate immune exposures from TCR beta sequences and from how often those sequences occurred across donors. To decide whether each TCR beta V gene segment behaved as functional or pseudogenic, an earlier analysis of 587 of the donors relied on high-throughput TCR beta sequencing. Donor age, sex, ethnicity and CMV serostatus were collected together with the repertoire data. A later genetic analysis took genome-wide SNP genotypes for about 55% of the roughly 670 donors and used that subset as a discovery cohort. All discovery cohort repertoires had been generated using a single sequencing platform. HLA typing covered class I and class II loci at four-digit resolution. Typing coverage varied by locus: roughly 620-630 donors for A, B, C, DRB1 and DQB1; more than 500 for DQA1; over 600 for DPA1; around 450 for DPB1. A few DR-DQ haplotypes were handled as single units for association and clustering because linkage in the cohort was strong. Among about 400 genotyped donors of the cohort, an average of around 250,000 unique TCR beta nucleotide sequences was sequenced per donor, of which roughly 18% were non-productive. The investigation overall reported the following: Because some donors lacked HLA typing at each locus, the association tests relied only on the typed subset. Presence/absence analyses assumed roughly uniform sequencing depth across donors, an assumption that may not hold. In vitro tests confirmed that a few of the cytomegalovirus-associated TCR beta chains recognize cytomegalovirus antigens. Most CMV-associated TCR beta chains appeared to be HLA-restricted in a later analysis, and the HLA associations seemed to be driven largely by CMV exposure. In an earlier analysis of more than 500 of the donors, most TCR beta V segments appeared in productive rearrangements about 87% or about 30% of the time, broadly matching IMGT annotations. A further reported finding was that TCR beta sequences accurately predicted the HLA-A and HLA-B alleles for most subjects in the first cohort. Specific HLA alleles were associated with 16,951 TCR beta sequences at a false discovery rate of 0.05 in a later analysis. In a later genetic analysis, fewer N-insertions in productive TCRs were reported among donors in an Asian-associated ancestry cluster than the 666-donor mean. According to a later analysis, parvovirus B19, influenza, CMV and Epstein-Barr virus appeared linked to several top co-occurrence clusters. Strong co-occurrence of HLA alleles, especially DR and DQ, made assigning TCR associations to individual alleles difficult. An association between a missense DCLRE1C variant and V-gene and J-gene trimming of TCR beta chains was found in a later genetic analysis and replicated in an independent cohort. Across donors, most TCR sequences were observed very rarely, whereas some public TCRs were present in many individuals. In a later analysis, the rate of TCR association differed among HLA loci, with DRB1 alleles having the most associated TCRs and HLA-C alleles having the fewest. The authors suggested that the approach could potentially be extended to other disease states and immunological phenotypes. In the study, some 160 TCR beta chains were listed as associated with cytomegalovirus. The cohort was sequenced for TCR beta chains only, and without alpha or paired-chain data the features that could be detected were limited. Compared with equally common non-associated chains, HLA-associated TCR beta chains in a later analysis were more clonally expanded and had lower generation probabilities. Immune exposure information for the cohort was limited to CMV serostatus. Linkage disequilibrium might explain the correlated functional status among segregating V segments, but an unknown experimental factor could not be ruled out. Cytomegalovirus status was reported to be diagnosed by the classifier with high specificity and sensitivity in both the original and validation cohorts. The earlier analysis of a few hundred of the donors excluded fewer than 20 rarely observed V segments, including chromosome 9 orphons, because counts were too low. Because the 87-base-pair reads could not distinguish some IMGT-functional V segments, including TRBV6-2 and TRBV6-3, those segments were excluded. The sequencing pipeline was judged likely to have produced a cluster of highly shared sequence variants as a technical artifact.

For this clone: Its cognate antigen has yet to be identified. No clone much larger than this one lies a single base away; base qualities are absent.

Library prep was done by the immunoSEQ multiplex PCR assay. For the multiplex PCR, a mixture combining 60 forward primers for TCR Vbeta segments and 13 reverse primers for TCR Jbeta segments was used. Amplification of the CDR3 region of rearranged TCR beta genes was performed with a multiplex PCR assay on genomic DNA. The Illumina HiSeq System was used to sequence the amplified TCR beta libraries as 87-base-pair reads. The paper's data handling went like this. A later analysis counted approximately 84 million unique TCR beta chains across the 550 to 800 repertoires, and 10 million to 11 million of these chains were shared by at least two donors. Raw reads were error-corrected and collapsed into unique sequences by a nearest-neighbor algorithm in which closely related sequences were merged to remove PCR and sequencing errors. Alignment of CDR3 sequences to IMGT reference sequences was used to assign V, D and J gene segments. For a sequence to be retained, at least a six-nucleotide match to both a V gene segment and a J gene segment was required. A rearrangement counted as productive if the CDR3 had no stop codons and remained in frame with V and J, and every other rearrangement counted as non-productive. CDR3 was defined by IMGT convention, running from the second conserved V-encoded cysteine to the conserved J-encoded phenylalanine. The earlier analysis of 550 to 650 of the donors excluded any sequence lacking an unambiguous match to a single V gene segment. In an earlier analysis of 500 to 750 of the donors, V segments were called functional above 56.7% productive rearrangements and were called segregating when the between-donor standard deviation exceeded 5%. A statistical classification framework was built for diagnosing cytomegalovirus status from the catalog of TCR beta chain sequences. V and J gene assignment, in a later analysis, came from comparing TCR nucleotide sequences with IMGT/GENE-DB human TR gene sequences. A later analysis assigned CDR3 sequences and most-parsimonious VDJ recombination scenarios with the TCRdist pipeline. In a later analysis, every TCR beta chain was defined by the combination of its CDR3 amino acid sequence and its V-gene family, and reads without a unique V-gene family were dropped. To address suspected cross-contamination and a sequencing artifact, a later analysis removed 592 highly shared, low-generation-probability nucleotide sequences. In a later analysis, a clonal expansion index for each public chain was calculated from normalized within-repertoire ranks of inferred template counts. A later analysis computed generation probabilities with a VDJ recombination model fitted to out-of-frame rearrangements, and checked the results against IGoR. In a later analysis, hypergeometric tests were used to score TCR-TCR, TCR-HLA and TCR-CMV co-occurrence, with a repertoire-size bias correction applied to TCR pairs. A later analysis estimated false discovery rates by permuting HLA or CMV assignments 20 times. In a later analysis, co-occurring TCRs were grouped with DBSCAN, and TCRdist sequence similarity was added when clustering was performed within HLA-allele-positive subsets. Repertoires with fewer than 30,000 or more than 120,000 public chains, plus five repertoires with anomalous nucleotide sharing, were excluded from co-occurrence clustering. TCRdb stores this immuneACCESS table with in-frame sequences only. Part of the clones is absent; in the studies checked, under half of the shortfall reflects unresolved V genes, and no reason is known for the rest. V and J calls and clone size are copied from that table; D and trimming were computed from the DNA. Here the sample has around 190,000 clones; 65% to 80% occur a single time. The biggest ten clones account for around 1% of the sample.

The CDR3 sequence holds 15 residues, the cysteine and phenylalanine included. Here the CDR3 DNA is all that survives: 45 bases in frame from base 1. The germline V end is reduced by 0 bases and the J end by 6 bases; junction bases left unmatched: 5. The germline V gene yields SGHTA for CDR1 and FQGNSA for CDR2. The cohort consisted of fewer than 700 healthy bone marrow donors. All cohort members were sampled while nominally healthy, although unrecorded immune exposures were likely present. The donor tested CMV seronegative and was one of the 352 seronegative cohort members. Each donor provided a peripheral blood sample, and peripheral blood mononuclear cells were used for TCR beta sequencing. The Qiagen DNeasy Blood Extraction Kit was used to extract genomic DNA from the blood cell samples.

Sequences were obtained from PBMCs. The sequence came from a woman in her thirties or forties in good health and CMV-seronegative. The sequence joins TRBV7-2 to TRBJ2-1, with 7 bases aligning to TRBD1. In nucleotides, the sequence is TGTGCCAGCAGCTTAGCGTTTTCAGGGGGCAATGAGCAGTTCTTC. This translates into CASSLAFSGGNEQFF.